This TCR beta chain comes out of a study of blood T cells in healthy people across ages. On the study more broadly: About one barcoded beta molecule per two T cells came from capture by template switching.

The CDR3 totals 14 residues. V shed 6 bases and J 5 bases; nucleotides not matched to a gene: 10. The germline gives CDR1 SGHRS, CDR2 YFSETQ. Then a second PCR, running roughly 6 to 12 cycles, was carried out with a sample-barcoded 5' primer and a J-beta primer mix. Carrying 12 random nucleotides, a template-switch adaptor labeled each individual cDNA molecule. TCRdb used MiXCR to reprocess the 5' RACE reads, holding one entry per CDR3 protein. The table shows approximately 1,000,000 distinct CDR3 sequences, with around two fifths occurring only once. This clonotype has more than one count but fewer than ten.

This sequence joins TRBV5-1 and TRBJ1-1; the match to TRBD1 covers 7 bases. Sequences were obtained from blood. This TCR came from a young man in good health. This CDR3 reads CASKEGGSGTEAFF. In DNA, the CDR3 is TGCGCCAGCAAGGAAGGGGGCTCGGGGACTGAAGCTTTCTTT. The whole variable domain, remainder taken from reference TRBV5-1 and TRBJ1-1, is KAGVTQTPRYLIKTRGQQVTLSCSPISGHRSVSWYQQTPGQGLQFLFEYFSETQRNKGNFPGRFSGRQFSNSRSEMNVSTLELGDSALYLCASKEGGSGTEAFFGQGTRLTVV.